This T cell receptor beta chain was recovered during a study of cytomegalovirus exposure and HLA in healthy donors. Study-level results: TCR beta V- and J-gene trimming, according to a later analysis, was linked to a missense DCLRE1C variant. Because they were indistinguishable, some V segments, including TRBV6-2 and TRBV6-3, were excluded. A later analysis showed TCR association rates differing by HLA locus, peaking at DRB1 and lowest at HLA-C. Sequencing likely produced, as an artifact, a cluster of highly shared sequence variants.

There are 14 residues in the CDR3. The V gene lost 0 bases and the J gene lost 5 bases, with 8 bases spanning the gap. CDR1 and CDR2 (germline): SGHDT, YYEEEE. This clone turned up a few times. Its antigen is not identified. Primers: 60 Vbeta forward and 13 Jbeta reverse. Clones were read by immunoSEQ multiplex PCR, and TCRdb kept only the in-frame ones, dropping some. The table includes 75,000 to 90,000 clones, about 69% detected once. The chain links TRBV5-6 to TRBJ1-4; D not certain. Sequencing was carried out using PBMCs. The TCR originated in a man between 60 and 75 years old in good health and CMV-seronegative. The CDR3 DNA sequence: TGTGCCAGCAGCTTGGGACACTCGAATGAAAAACTGTTTTTT. It codes for CASSLGHSNEKLFF.